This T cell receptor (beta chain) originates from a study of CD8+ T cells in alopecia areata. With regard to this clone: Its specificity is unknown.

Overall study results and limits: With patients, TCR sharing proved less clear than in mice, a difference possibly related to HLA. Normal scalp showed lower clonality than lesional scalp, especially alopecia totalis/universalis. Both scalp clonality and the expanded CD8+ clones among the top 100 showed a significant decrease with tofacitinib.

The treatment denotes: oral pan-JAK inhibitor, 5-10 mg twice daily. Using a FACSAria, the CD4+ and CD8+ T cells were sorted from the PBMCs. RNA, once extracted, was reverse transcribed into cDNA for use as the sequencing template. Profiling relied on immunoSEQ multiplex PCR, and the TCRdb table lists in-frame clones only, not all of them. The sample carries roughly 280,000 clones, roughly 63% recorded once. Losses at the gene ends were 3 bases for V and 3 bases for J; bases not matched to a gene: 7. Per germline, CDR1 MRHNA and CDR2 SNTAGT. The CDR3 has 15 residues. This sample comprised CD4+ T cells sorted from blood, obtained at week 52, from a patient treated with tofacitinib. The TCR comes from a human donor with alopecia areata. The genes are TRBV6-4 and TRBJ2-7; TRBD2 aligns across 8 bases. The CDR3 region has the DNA TGTGCCAGCAGTGAACCCGGGACTAGAATCTACGAGCAGTACTTC. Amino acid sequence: CASSEPGTRIYEQYF.